This T cell receptor beta chain was retrieved from a study of blood T cells in healthy people across ages. Worth noting for this clonotype: The antigen is not known.

A sample-barcoded 5' primer and a J-beta primer mix were used in a second PCR of roughly 7 to 12 cycles. Each CDR3 protein is one row after TCRdb ran MiXCR on the 5' RACE reads. The sample consists of around 2 million distinct CDR3 sequences, around 42% of them appearing once. The CDR3 loop spans 16 amino acids. Germline loops: CDR1 SGHTA, CDR2 FQGNSA. The trim removed 5 bases at V and 4 bases at J, leaving 8 bases unmatched. Findings and caveats of the study: In the absence of known donor CMV status, changes in expanded clonotypes were possibly confounded.

Sequencing used blood. The clonotype comes from a human donor in good health. This sequence joins TRBV7-2 and TRBJ2-6; 7 bases match TRBD2. CDR3 sequence: CASSPGGGFGANVLTF. The DNA of the CDR3 is TGTGCCAGCAGCCCGGGGGGTGGGTTCGGGGCCAACGTCCTGACTTTC.